The clone carrying this T cell receptor beta chain was detected a few times. Germline-derived CDR1 and CDR2 are WNHNN and SYGVQD (reference sequence). The germline V and J ends were trimmed by 6 bases and 1 base, with 12 bases remaining between them. The CDR3 extends over 14 amino acids. The sample comes from a study of spatial heterogeneity in lung cancer. Study at large: Averaged across combinations, each unique TCR and UMI pairing appeared more than ten times in raw reads, which were uncorrected.

Time point reported: sample taken at primary tumor resection. Whole RNA, isolated from tumor, nontumor lung or frozen PBMC, was sequenced without prior sorting. Samples were obtained from about 72 donors, all untreated early-stage non-small cell lung cancer patients. A single record per CDR3 protein comes from TCRdb applying MiXCR to the 5' RACE reads. The sample carries about 12,000 distinct CDR3 sequences, 12% to 15% recorded once. Sequencing was performed on PBMCs, taken at surgery. The clonotype comes from a male donor with early-stage non-small cell lung cancer. The genes are TRBV10-1 and TRBJ2-5; D is perhaps TRBD1 or TRBD2 (7 bases each). The CDR3 DNA sequence: TGCGCCAGCAGCGGGGGGACAGCCCAAGAGACCCAGTACTTC. The encoded protein is CASSGGTAQETQYF.